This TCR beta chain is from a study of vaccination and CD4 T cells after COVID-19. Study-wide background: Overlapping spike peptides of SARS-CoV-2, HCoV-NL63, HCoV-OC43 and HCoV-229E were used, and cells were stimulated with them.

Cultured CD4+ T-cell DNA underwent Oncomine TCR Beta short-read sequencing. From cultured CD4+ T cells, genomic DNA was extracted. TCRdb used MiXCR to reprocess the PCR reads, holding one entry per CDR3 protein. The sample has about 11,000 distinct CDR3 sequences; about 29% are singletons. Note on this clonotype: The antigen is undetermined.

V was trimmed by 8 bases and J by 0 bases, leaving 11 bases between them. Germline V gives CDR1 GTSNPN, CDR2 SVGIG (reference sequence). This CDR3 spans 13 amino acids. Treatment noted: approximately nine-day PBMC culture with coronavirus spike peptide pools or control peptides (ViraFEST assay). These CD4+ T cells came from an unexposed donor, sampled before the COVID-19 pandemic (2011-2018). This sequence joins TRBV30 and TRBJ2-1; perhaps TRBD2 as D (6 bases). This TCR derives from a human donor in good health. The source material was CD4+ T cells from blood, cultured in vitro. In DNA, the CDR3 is TGTGCCGGTAGCGGTCCCTCCTACAATGAGCAGTTCTTC. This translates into CAGSGPSYNEQFF.